Many counts were recorded for the clone carrying this T cell receptor (beta chain). This CDR3 contains 14 residues. Per the germline V gene, CDR1 is SGHDT and CDR2 is YYEEEE. Trimming shortened V by 4 bases and J by 5 bases, and 10 bases separated the two germline ends. These data belong to a study of T cells in Graves' hyperthyroidism and ophthalmopathy. Amplified regions were TCR beta CDR3 sequences from RNA transcripts. Primed by the HTBI set, a first-round RT-PCR was run on the TCR CDR3. TCRdb re-called the multiplex PCR reads through MiXCR, storing one row per CDR3 protein. The sample includes a few hundred thousand distinct CDR3 sequences, 13% to 15% of them seen just once.

The chain has TRBV5-6 and TRBJ1-6; D possibly corresponds to TRBD1 (5 bases). The sequenced sample consisted of blood. The source of this sequence is a woman aged 45-60 years with Graves' hyperthyroidism that later progressed to Graves' ophthalmopathy. CDR3 residues: CASSRWGDNSPLHF. DNA of the CDR3: TGTGCCAGCAGCCGGTGGGGGGATAATTCACCCCTCCACTTT.